This entry lists 9 T cell receptor beta chains sequenced from one sample in a study of shared clonotypes between healthy human individuals. Repertoires were generated with immunoSEQ multiplex PCR, while TCRdb's copy carries only in-frame clones and drops some. The sample comprises fewer than 1.8 million clones, about 98.5% of which are singletons, and about 0.35% rests with the top ten. Sequenced sample: naive CD4+ T cells sorted from blood. Subset denoted: CD45RA+ positively selected. The receptors stem from a young man in good health.

The chain links TRBV7-9 to TRBJ2-5; 7 nucleotides line up with TRBD1. Looked up from germline, CDR1 is SEHNR and CDR2 is FQNEAQ (reference sequence). The CDR3 totals 14 residues. Unmatched junction bases numbered 6, after V lost 7 bases and J lost 1 base. Here the CDR3 reads CASTPNRGQETQYF. Written as DNA, the CDR3 is TGTGCCAGCACGCCCAACAGGGGCCAAGAGACCCAGTACTTC.

The V and J genes are TRBV5-5 and TRBJ2-3, with TRBD1 matching 11 bases. J gave up 4 bases and V 4 bases, and 5 bases lay outside the gene matches. Germline V CDR1 and CDR2: SGHKS, YYEKEE (reference sequence). The CDR3 extends over 15 amino acids. CDR3 nucleotides: TGTGCCAGCAGCCCGGACAGGGGGCGCCCAGATACGCAGTATTTT. Translating gives CASSPDRGRPDTQYF.

The rearrangement joins TRBV27 to TRBJ2-5; TRBD1 matches 8 bases. Germline V gene sequence: CDR1 MNHEY, CDR2 SMNVEV (reference sequence). V lost 4 bases and J lost 6; bases outside the gene matches: 7. The CDR3 contains 14 residues. The CDR3 spells CASSYRQGRKTQYF. The CDR3 bases are TGTGCCAGCAGTTACAGACAGGGGAGGAAGACCCAGTACTTC.

V gene TRBV7-9 combines with J gene TRBJ2-7; either TRBD1 or TRBD2 may fit D (5 bases each). The CDR3 extends over 13 amino acids. CDR1 and CDR2 from the germline V gene are SEHNR and FQNEAQ (reference sequence). V lost 5 bases and J 3 bases, leaving 11 bases between the germline ends. The CDR3 here is CASSPRGLYEQYF. The CDR3 nucleotides read TGTGCCAGCAGCCCCCGGGGCCTCTACGAGCAGTACTTC.

V and J are TRBV25-1 and TRBJ1-4, with D possibly matching TRBD1 (6 bases). CDR1 and CDR2 (germline): MGHDK, SYGVNS. V lost 4 bases, J lost 12 bases, and 12 bases lay in between. This CDR3 region has 12 residues. The CDR3 region has the DNA TGTGCCAGCAGTGGAGGGGGTAGGGAACTGTTTTTT. Its translation is CASSGGGRELFF.

The J gene is TRBJ1-2, the V gene TRBV5-8; 7 positions match TRBD1. The CDR3 loop spans 16 amino acids. Germline trimming cut 3 bases from V and 0 bases from J; bases unmatched to any gene: 8. Germline V gene data show CDR1 as SGHTS and CDR2 as YDEGEE. The CDR3 bases are TGTGCCAGCAGCTCCCGACAGGGTCTCCCTAACTATGGCTACACCTTC. It specifies CASSSRQGLPNYGYTF.

CDR3 DNA sequence: TGTGCCAGCAGTGAGGGGGACAGGGTTAGTGAGACCCAGTACTTC. It encodes CASSEGDRVSETQYF. The chain carries TRBV6-1 and TRBJ2-5, with TRBD1 matching over 9 bases. The junction had 7 bases not matched to a gene; V was cut back by 3 bases and J by 5 bases. The germline V gene encodes CDR1 MNHNS and CDR2 SASEGT. CDR3 length: 15 amino acids.

The V call is TRBV7-9, the J call TRBJ2-7, with D perhaps TRBD1 or TRBD2 (5 bases each). V lost 11 bases and J lost 7, with 18 bases in between. The length of the CDR3 is 12 residues. The germline gives CDR1 SEHNR, CDR2 FQNEAQ (reference sequence). CDR3: CASSRGVEEQYF. The CDR3 DNA follows: TGTGCCTCCTCACGAGGGGTGGAGGAGCAGTACTTC.

Note on this clone: The germline gene is not matched at one end of the junction; a read error may be the cause. J is TRBJ2-2 and V is TRBV5-4; D is unresolved. This CDR3 spans 16 amino acids. Germline assignment: CDR1 SGHNT and CDR2 YYREEE (reference sequence). The CDR3 DNA reads TGTGCCAGCAGAACCGGGCTCACCTCGAACTCCGGGGAGCTGTTTTTT. Protein: CASRTGLTSNSGELFF.